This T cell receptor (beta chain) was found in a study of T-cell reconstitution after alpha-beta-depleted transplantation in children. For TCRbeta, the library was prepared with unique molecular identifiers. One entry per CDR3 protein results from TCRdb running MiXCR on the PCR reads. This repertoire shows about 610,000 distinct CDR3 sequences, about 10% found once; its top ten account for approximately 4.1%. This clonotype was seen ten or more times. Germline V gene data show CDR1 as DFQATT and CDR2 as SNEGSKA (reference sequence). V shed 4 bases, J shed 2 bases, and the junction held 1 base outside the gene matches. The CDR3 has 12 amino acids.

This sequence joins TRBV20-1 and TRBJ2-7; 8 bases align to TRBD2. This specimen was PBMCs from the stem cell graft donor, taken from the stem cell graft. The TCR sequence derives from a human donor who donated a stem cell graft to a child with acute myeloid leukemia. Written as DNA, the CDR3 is TGCAGTGCTAATAGCGGGGCCTACGAGCAGTACTTC. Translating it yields CSANSGAYEQYF.